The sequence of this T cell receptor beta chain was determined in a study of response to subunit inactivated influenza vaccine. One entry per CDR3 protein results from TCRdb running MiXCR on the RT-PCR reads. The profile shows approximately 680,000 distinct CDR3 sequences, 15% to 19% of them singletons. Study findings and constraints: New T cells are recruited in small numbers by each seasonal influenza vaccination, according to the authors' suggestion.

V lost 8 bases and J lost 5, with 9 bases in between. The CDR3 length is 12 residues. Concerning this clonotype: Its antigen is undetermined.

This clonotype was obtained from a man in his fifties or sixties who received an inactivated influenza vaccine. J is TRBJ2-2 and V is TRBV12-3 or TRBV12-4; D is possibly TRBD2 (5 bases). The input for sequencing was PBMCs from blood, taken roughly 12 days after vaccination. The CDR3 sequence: CASGRGTGELFF. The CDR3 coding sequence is TGTGCCAGCGGGCGCGGGACCGGGGAGCTGTTTTTT.